The entry below gives a single T cell receptor beta chain sequence along with its context. Its antigen is still unknown. Patients who had autoimmune disease history or got systemic immunosuppression were left out. Profiled with immunoSEQ multiplex PCR; TCRdb holds only in-frame clones, not every one. Of about 40,000 clones in the sample, around 84% were seen once. These data are taken from a study of OX40 agonist ivuxolimab in advanced cancers. Study summary: Ivuxolimab, an antibody acting as an agonist of OX40 (CD134), was used to treat patients. Intravenous ivuxolimab at 0.01 to 10 mg/kg was given to patients every 2 weeks. Findings of the study overall: Undetermined was the antigen specificity of the expanded peripheral T cells.

Germline CDR1 reads LGHNA; CDR2 reads YNFKEQ. V shed 3 bases and J shed 0 bases, with 8 bases lying between them. The CDR3 contains 14 residues. Sequencing used CD4+ or CD8+ T cells sorted from blood, obtained in a trial of the OX40 agonist ivuxolimab. The receptor was derived from an adult with an advanced solid tumor such as melanoma, head and neck, liver or kidney cancer. This sequence joins TRBV4-2 and TRBJ1-2; D unresolved. CDR3 in amino acids: CASSQLGTNYGYTF. The CDR3 coding sequence is TGTGCCAGCAGCCAGCTGGGTACTAACTATGGCTACACCTTC.